This TCR beta chain was sequenced during a study of blood T cell repertoires in COVID-19. Generated by immunoSEQ multiplex PCR, the TCRdb table keeps only in-frame clones and is missing some. The sample yields tens of thousands of clones, 80% to 95% seen once. Trimming took off 1 base at V and 6 bases at J, with 6 bases between the two ends. Germline V gene sequence: CDR1 KGHDR, CDR2 SFDVKD. The CDR3 is 12 amino acids. The chain employs TRBV24-1 and TRBJ2-7, with D possibly being TRBD1 (5 bases). Sequenced sample: peripheral blood. The sequence was obtained from a man aged 45-60 years with active COVID-19. In DNA, the CDR3 is TGTGCCACCAGTGATTTTAGGGGCGAGCAGTACTTC. Translating gives CATSDFRGEQYF.